A selection of T cell receptor beta chains follows, all from one sample in a study of cytomegalovirus exposure and HLA in healthy donors. Clones were sequenced by immunoSEQ multiplex PCR, and TCRdb holds only the in-frame ones, with some missing. Seen here are around 180,000 clones, about three quarters observed once, and the top ten hold 1.4%. Sequences were obtained from PBMCs. These receptors all stem from a woman in her thirties in good health and CMV-seropositive. Each CDR3 is given with its conserved first and last residue.

j_call v_call cdr3_aa
TRBJ2-7 TRBV11-2 CASIGWASGSPGEQYF
TRBJ2-3 TRBV4-2 CASSQDQRGFTDTQYF
TRBJ2-5 TRBV5-1 CASSPGRGPQETQYF
TRBJ2-7 TRBV27 CASSQGQVGELYF
TRBJ1-2 TRBV6-4 CASSVTEVGYTF
TRBJ2-7 TRBV6-6 CASRPIPQHAYEQYF
TRBJ1-1 TRBV13 CASRPGNQRTEAFF
TRBJ1-5 TRBV7-8 CASSPRTDQPQHF
TRBJ1-2 TRBV28 CASSRQVEGYTF
TRBJ2-5 TRBV7-6 CASSSVGGGLRDF
TRBJ1-5 TRBV7-2 CASSAQTGPRQPQHF
TRBJ1-2 TRBV2 CASIGSRTGYLHGYTF
TRBJ1-1 TRBV7-9 CASSSDRGGRAEAFF
TRBJ1-2 TRBV23-1 CASSRLPLTGEYGYTF
TRBJ2-3 TRBV4-3 CASSQDRTSGGSTDTQYF
TRBJ2-7 TRBV7-2 CASSRGSGTGTFEQYF
TRBJ2-1 TRBV4-1 CASSQALGLSYNEQFF
TRBJ1-2 TRBV2 CASSGPYGYTF
TRBJ2-1 TRBV4-2 CASSQDWGGANEQFF
TRBJ2-3 TRBV7-7 CASSLGTGATDTQYF
TRBJ2-7 TRBV7-2 CASSSGTPYDYEQYF
TRBJ2-3 TRBV11-3 CASSLGAVREDTQYF
TRBJ2-7 TRBV30 CAWSEGLPYEQYF
TRBJ2-3 TRBV7-9 CASSLDVEAGVADTQYF